One and the same sample provided the 32 T cell receptor beta chains below, sequenced in a study of technical replicates of blood from a few donors. The repertoire was sequenced with immunoSEQ multiplex PCR; TCRdb's copy has only in-frame clones and lacks some. The data hold some 69,000 clones, with 88% observed a single time. What was sequenced was PBMCs. These receptor sequences come from a human donor in good health. Some clones in this sample may be carry-over from other donors' samples.

The V call is TRBV5-4, the J call TRBJ2-7; the match to TRBD1 covers 9 bases. CDR1 and CDR2 (germline): SGHNT, YYREEE (reference sequence). The CDR3 length is 13 residues. The junction had 1 base not matched to a gene; V was cut back by 3 bases and J by 3 bases. The CDR3 protein is CASSWDRDYEQYF. The DNA for the CDR3 is TGTGCCAGCAGCTGGGACAGGGACTACGAGCAGTACTTC.

V gene TRBV15 combines with J gene TRBJ2-3; perhaps TRBD2 as D (6 bases). Germline values: CDR1 LNHNV, CDR2 YYDKDF (reference sequence). The V and J ends lost 5 bases and 3 bases respectively, with 18 bases between them. The CDR3 consists of 16 residues. This CDR3 reads CATSGHAGSGTDTQYF. The DNA of the CDR3 is TGTGCCACCAGCGGACATGCGGGATCAGGGACAGATACGCAGTATTTT. Supplemented by reference TRBV15 and TRBJ2-3, the full variable domain reads DAMVIQNPRYQVTQFGKPVTLSCSQTLNHNVMYWYQQKSSQAPKLLFHYYDKDFNNEADTPDNFQSRRPNTSFCFLDIRSPGLGDTAMYLCATSGHAGSGTDTQYFGPGTRLTVL.

The rearrangement uses TRBV25-1 and TRBJ2-1; 12 bases match TRBD2. The CDR3 contains 15 residues. Looked up from germline, CDR1 is MGHDK and CDR2 is SYGVNS. J lost 10 bases, V lost 7 bases, and 11 bases had no gene match. CDR3 coding DNA: TGTGCCAGCAACCTAGCGGGAGGGCGGGTTGAGGAGCAGTTCTTC. The encoded protein is CASNLAGGRVEEQFF.

This chain uses TRBV4-2 with TRBJ1-1; TRBD1 aligns across 7 bases. The CDR3 has 14 amino acids. V shed 4 bases, J shed 2 bases, and the junction held 4 bases outside the gene matches. Germline lookup yields CDR1 LGHNA and CDR2 YNFKEQ. The CDR3 protein is CASSLRTGNTEAFF. In nucleotides, the CDR3 is TGTGCCAGCAGCCTGAGGACAGGCAACACTGAAGCTTTCTTT.

The rearrangement joins TRBV11-2 to TRBJ2-1; the match to TRBD2 covers 8 bases. Germline V gene sequence: CDR1 SGHAT, CDR2 FQNNGV. The CDR3 totals 16 residues. V was pared by 2 bases and J by 9 bases, with 12 bases of the junction left unmatched. CDR3 nucleotides: TGTGCCAGCAGCTTATACGGGACTAGTGATAACCCTGAGCAGTTCTTC. This gives the protein CASSLYGTSDNPEQFF.

The V gene is TRBV10-2, the J gene TRBJ2-3; no clear D. This CDR3 is built from 15 residues. Looked up from germline, CDR1 is WSHSY and CDR2 is SAAADI. V was shortened by 0 bases and J by 6 bases, with 13 bases between the two germline ends. CDR3: CASSESARSADTQYF. CDR3 coding DNA: TGCGCCAGCAGTGAGTCTGCGCGGAGCGCCGATACGCAGTATTTT.

The J gene is TRBJ1-3, the V gene TRBV21-1; the tabulated D call, TRBD1, remains unverified against the DNA. TRBV21-1 is shown as a pseudogene. The CDR3 has 13 residues. Here the CDR3 reads CASSPHSGNTIYF. Written as DNA, the CDR3 is TGTGCCAGCAGCCCCCACTCTGGAAACACCATATATTTT.

The chain combines TRBV10-3 with TRBJ1-1; 8 bases align to TRBD1. CDR3 length: 12 residues. J lost 10 bases, V lost 6 bases, and 7 bases had no gene match. Germline-derived CDR1 and CDR2 are ENHRY and SYGVKD. The DNA of the CDR3 is TGTGCCATCAGAGAAAACAGGGGGACAGCTTTCTTT. This gives the protein CAIRENRGTAFF.

This chain joins TRBV5-1 and TRBJ2-3; perhaps TRBD2 as D (5 bases). This CDR3 region has 14 residues. Germline CDR1 is SGHRS and CDR2 is YFSETQ. V lost 4 bases, J lost 4 bases, and 13 bases lay in between. DNA of the CDR3: TGCGCCAGCAGCCAGACCCTAGCCTCAGATACGCAGTATTTT. Protein product: CASSQTLASDTQYF.

This chain joins TRBV30 and TRBJ2-7; TRBD1 matches 7 bases. The V gene end was trimmed by 5 bases and the J gene end by 2 bases; junction bases not matched to a gene: 9. The CDR3 spans 14 residues. Germline V gene lookup returns CDR1 GTSNPN and CDR2 SVGIG (reference sequence). CDR3 loop: CAWETGLAPYEQYF. Written as DNA, the CDR3 is TGTGCCTGGGAGACAGGGTTGGCACCCTACGAGCAGTACTTC.

The gene calls are TRBV5-1 and TRBJ2-7; a weak D match, TRBD1 (6 bases). The CDR3 spans 15 residues. Trimming took 0 bases from V and 2 from J, leaving 12 bases between them. Germline CDR1 SGHRS, CDR2 YFSETQ. The CDR3 DNA reads as TGCGCCAGCAGCTTGGAAGGGGGACCGACCTACGAGCAGTACTTC. As protein: CASSLEGGPTYEQYF.

This sequence joins TRBV4-3 and TRBJ2-1; D uncertain. Germline values: CDR1 LGHNA, CDR2 YSLEER. The CDR3 loop spans 17 amino acids. V was cut by 0 bases and J by 4 bases, with 16 bases left in between. The CDR3 coding sequence is TGCGCCAGCAGCCAAGAGTGGTCTAGTACCTTATACAATGAGCAGTTCTTC. It is translated as CASSQEWSSTLYNEQFF.

This clone appeared a few times. This chain connects TRBV11-3 to TRBJ2-2; 9 bases agree with TRBD1. V dropped 5 bases and J dropped 6; count of bases not matched to a gene: 10. The CDR3 has 16 residues. Germline CDR1 is SGHNT and CDR2 is YENEEA. Here the CDR3 reads CASSAHRGRMAGELFF. In DNA form, the CDR3 reads TGTGCCAGCAGCGCTCACAGGGGGCGGATGGCCGGGGAGCTGTTTTTT.

V usage is TRBV10-3 and J usage is TRBJ2-7; TRBD2 aligns across 10 bases. The germline gives CDR1 ENHRY, CDR2 SYGVKD. The CDR3 consists of 17 residues. Trimming removed 0 bases from V and 0 bases from J; junction bases left unmatched: 5. DNA for the CDR3: TGTGCCATCAGTGAGTCGAGCCTAGCGGGGGACTCCTACGAGCAGTACTTC. Translated: CAISESSLAGDSYEQYF.

CDR3 sequence reads: CASSPYVNYEQYF. The CDR3 bases are TGCGCCAGCAGCCCGTATGTAAACTACGAGCAGTACTTC. The chain employs TRBV4-1 and TRBJ2-7; D call uncertain. The germline V gene has CDR1 MGHRA and CDR2 YSYEKL. The CDR3 runs to 13 residues. The V gene lost 4 bases and the J gene lost 3 bases, with 10 bases spanning the gap.

The J gene is TRBJ2-2, the V gene TRBV5-1; 8 positions match TRBD1. The germline V gene has CDR1 SGHRS and CDR2 YFSETQ. There are 16 residues in the CDR3. With 6 bases clipped from V and 3 bases from J, the junction kept 10 bases outside the gene matches. This chain's CDR3 is CASNQGADLYTGELFF. The CDR3 nucleotides read TGCGCCAGCAATCAGGGGGCCGATCTCTACACCGGGGAGCTGTTTTTT.

The chain uses TRBV6-5 and TRBJ2-7, with TRBD1 as a possible D gene (6 bases). There are 15 residues in the CDR3. V was clipped by 5 bases and J by 5 bases, with 19 bases between them. Germline CDR1 MNHEY, CDR2 SVGAGI. The CDR3 here is CASSTPIRGSHEQYF. Written as DNA, the CDR3 is TGTGCCAGCAGTACCCCCATCAGGGGTAGCCACGAGCAGTACTTC.

The chain employs TRBV18 and TRBJ1-1, with TRBD1 matching 11 bases. V lost 6 bases to trimming and J lost 5 bases; unmatched junction nucleotides: 5. Germline values: CDR1 KGHSH, CDR2 LQKENI. There are 14 residues in the CDR3. In DNA, the CDR3 is TGTGCCAGCTCGACGCGGGACAGGGGGACTGAAGCTTTCTTT. It is translated as CASSTRDRGTEAFF.

The chain joins TRBV4-3 to TRBJ2-7; 7 bases fit TRBD1. From germline, CDR1 is LGHNA and CDR2 YSLEER. Losses at the gene ends were 4 bases for V and 2 bases for J; bases not matched to a gene: 5. The CDR3 totals 14 residues. CDR3 in amino acids: CASSPRTGPYEQYF. CDR3 bases: TGCGCCAGCAGCCCAAGGACAGGACCCTACGAGCAGTACTTC.

The count of this clone is one. The chain recombines TRBV9 with TRBJ1-2, with D possibly TRBD1 on 5 matching bases. This CDR3 spans 14 amino acids. The ends were cut back, 0 bases at V and 6 bases at J, with 12 bases in the middle. The germline V gene has CDR1 SGDLS and CDR2 YYNGEE. For the CDR3, the DNA is TGTGCCAGCAGCGTAGTTCCAGGGTCGGATGGCTACACCTTC. Translating it yields CASSVVPGSDGYTF.

This chain uses TRBV4-2 with TRBJ2-2, with 9 positions matching TRBD2. J lost 3 bases, V lost 3 bases, and 2 bases had no gene match. CDR3 length: 15 amino acids. Germline CDR1 LGHNA, CDR2 YNFKEQ. The CDR3 region is CASSQGGRDTGELFF. Here the CDR3 DNA reads TGTGCCAGCAGCCAGGGCGGGAGGGACACCGGGGAGCTGTTTTTT.

The chain employs TRBV4-3 and TRBJ1-4, with D possibly being TRBD1 (5 bases). This CDR3 contains 17 residues. V gave up 0 bases and J gave up 5 bases, with 16 bases separating them. Germline V gene data show CDR1 as LGHNA and CDR2 as YSLEER. The CDR3: CASSQDPPGGGNEKLFF. Written as DNA, the CDR3 is TGCGCCAGCAGCCAAGATCCCCCCGGGGGGGGGAATGAAAAACTGTTTTTT.

The chain couples TRBV6-6 to TRBJ2-3, with D uncertain. This CDR3 is built from 13 residues. CDR1 and CDR2 from the germline V gene are MNHNY and SVGAGI (reference sequence). V lost 5 bases, J lost 3 bases, and 9 bases lay in between. CDR3: CASSLTETDTQYF. The CDR3 DNA is TGTGCCAGCAGTCTCACGGAGACAGATACGCAGTATTTT.

V is TRBV6-6 and J is TRBJ2-7; maybe TRBD2 (6 bases). Per germline, CDR1 MNHNY and CDR2 SVGAGI (reference sequence). The CDR3 extends over 15 amino acids. The V end was cut by 0 bases, the J end by 3 bases, with 12 bases between. The CDR3 nucleotides read TGTGCCAGCAGTTACTCGTGGGAGGTGAGCTACGAGCAGTACTTC. Translating it yields CASSYSWEVSYEQYF.

Regarding this clone: The sample contains more than one DNA sequence encoding this CDR3. The DNA for the CDR3 is TGCGCCAGCAGCCCGGACAGGGTCTACGAGCAGTACTTC. As protein: CASSPDRVYEQYF. This chain links TRBV5-1 with TRBJ2-7; 8 bases fit TRBD1. Germline V gives CDR1 SGHRS, CDR2 YFSETQ. J lost 3 bases, V lost 4 bases, and 3 bases had no gene match. The CDR3 is 13 residues long.

The chain's CDR3 is CATSREDSANYGYTF. The CDR3 DNA reads TGTGCCACCAGCAGAGAGGACAGCGCTAACTATGGCTACACCTTC. This rearrangement joins TRBV15 to TRBJ1-2; D perhaps matches TRBD1 (6 bases). V shed 0 bases and J shed 0 bases, with 8 bases lying between them. In germline, CDR1 is LNHNV, CDR2 YYDKDF (reference sequence). The CDR3 spans 15 residues.

The J gene is TRBJ2-3, the V gene TRBV7-9; 8 bases are shared with TRBD2. V lost 3 bases and J lost 12; bases outside the gene matches: 8. The CDR3 has 13 residues. Germline lookup yields CDR1 SEHNR and CDR2 FQNEAQ (reference sequence). The CDR3 loop reads CASSFSSGGEQYF. The CDR3 DNA reads as TGTGCCAGCAGCTTTTCGAGCGGGGGTGAACAGTATTTT.

The chain employs TRBV30 and TRBJ1-2; D is possibly TRBD1 (5 bases). There are 12 residues in the CDR3. Germline lookup yields CDR1 GTSNPN and CDR2 SVGIG (reference sequence). This CDR3 reads CAWGRGNYGYTF. The CDR3 region has the DNA TGTGCATGGGGCCGGGGGAACTATGGCTACACCTTC.

This sequence joins TRBV30 and TRBJ2-1, with D possibly being TRBD2 (5 bases). This CDR3 has 13 amino acids. Trimming left V 0 bases short and J 10 bases short, with 13 bases between. CDR1 is GTSNPN and CDR2 is SVGIG in the germline V gene (reference sequence). The CDR3 sequence: CAWSVRPAAEQFF. For the CDR3, the DNA is TGTGCCTGGAGTGTCCGACCAGCGGCCGAGCAGTTCTTC.

J is TRBJ2-7 and V is TRBV6-1, with 7 positions matching TRBD1. Germline V gene sequence: CDR1 MNHNS, CDR2 SASEGT. Trimming removed 1 base from V and 0 bases from J; junction bases left unmatched: 3. This CDR3 comprises 15 residues. The CDR3 loop is CASSEGGQLSYEQYF. The CDR3 DNA reads as TGTGCCAGCAGTGAAGGGGGACAGCTCTCCTACGAGCAGTACTTC.

In its sample, this clone was seen once. This chain joins TRBV27 and TRBJ2-7; perhaps TRBD1 as D (6 bases). Looked up from germline, CDR1 is MNHEY and CDR2 is SMNVEV (reference sequence). CDR3 length: 14 amino acids. V was trimmed by 2 bases and J by 3 bases, leaving 11 bases between them. The CDR3 coding sequence is TGTGCCAGCAGTTTAGACAGGCGATTCTACGAGCAGTACTTC. Translated: CASSLDRRFYEQYF.

The genes are TRBV7-2 and TRBJ2-5, with 8 bases aligning to TRBD1. The ends lost 5 bases at V and 5 bases at J; junction bases unmatched: 10. CDR1 and CDR2 from the germline V gene are SGHTA and FQGNSA. The CDR3 is 15 residues long. CDR3 amino acids: CASSRGSGGLETQYF. The CDR3, as DNA: TGTGCCAGCAGCCGTGGATCAGGGGGCCTGGAGACCCAGTACTTC.